Listed below are T cell receptor beta chains from one sample, sequenced in a study of shared clonotypes between healthy human individuals. Some clones are missing from TCRdb's copy, which holds only in-frame ones; the method was immunoSEQ multiplex PCR. The table includes some 800,000 clones, more than 85% detected once. The sample was naive CD8+ T cells sorted from blood. These receptors were taken from a man aged 25 to 45 in good health. Each CDR3 is given with its conserved first and last residue. A D gene is named only where the DNA matches it firmly. Size is stated for part of the rows, as once, few or many counts, or as a class when the clone is expanded.

v_gene,j_gene,d_gene,abundance,CDR3nt,CDR3aa
TRBV27,TRBJ1-5,.,.,TGTGCCAGCAGTTTAGTCTCAGGGAGCAATCAGCCCCAGCATTTT,CASSLVSGSNQPQHF
TRBV5-1,TRBJ2-7,.,.,TGCGCCAGCAGCTTGTTTTTTGGTTACGAGCAGTACTTC,CASSLFFGYEQYF
TRBV2,TRBJ2-7,.,.,TGTGCCAGCAGTGAAGCGCTTGGGTGGCAGGGGGGCCCCTACGAGCAGTACTTC,CASSEALGWQGGPYEQYF
TRBV5-1,TRBJ2-5,TRBD2,once,TGCGCCAGCAGCCCGACTAGCGGGAGTTTAATTGAGACCCAGTACTTC,CASSPTSGSLIETQYF
TRBV28,TRBJ2-1,.,many,TGTGCCAGCAGTTCGACGACAGGTCAGATCCATGACAATGAGCAGTTCTTC,CASSSTTGQIHDNEQFF
TRBV5-1,TRBJ2-7,TRBD2,once,TGCGCCAGCAGCTTGCTGACTAGCGGTTCCTACGAGCAGTACTTC,CASSLLTSGSYEQYF
TRBV7-9,TRBJ2-1,.,.,TGTGCCAGCAGCCGTTCCGTCGCGGTCAGTACTGAGCAGTTCTTC,CASSRSVAVSTEQFF
TRBV11-3,TRBJ2-5,.,.,TGTGCCAGCAGTCCCGAGGCGGCTGAAGAGACCCAGTACTTC,CASSPEAAEETQYF
TRBV19,TRBJ2-7,TRBD1,once,TGTGCCAGTAGATCGACAGGGCAAACAAACGAGCAGTACTTC,CASRSTGQTNEQYF
TRBV7-9,TRBJ2-2,.,.,TGTGCCAGCAGCCCCGCTAACACCGGGGAGCTGTTTTTT,CASSPANTGELFF
TRBV27,TRBJ1-2,.,.,TGTGCCAGCAGTCGACAGACTGGGTTCTATGGCTACACCTTC,CASSRQTGFYGYTF
TRBV15,TRBJ1-5,.,.,TGTGCCACCAGCAGCGGGACGGATAGCAATCAGCCCCAGCATTTT,CATSSGTDSNQPQHF
TRBV5-1,TRBJ1-3,.,.,TGCGCCAGCAGCTCGGCCGGGACCGACGGAAACACCATATATTTT,CASSSAGTDGNTIYF
TRBV19,TRBJ1-4,TRBD1,.,TGTGCCAGTAGTAGAAGGACAGGGAAAAATGAAAAACTGTTTTTT,CASSRRTGKNEKLFF
TRBV9,TRBJ2-3,.,.,TGTGCCAGCTCCGGGGGTAGCGTGGCAGATACGCAGTATTTT,CASSGGSVADTQYF
TRBV11-1,TRBJ2-5,TRBD2,.,TGTGCCAGCAGCTCCTGGACTAGCGGGAGTGGCTACGTGGAGACCCAGTACTTC,CASSSWTSGSGYVETQYF
TRBV18,TRBJ2-1,TRBD2,.,TGTGCCAGCTCACCTAGCGGGAGTGGGAATGAGCAGTTCTTC,CASSPSGSGNEQFF
TRBV28,TRBJ1-1,.,.,TGTGCCAGCAGTTTAAGGACTGAAGCTTTCTTT,CASSLRTEAFF
TRBV6-6,TRBJ2-2,TRBD1,once,TGTGCCAGCAGTTCCTGGACAGGGGGCTACACCGGGGAGCTGTTTTTT,CASSSWTGGYTGELFF
TRBV25-1,TRBJ2-7,.,.,TGTGCCAGCAGTGATGCCTCTGGGACGGTAACCTACGAGCAGTACTTC,CASSDASGTVTYEQYF
TRBV30,TRBJ2-7,.,.,TGTGCCTGGAGTGGTGGGAACGGTGAGGAGCAGTACTTC,CAWSGGNGEEQYF
TRBV5-1,TRBJ1-1,.,.,TGCGCCAGCAGTTCGGTGGGGGGACGGCAGAACACTGAAGCTTTCTTT,CASSSVGGRQNTEAFF
TRBV9,TRBJ1-1,.,.,TGTGCAAGCGGAGGGTTGACTGAAGCTTTCTTT,CASGGLTEAFF
TRBV9,TRBJ2-3,.,.,TGTGCCAGCAGCCCCGCGGGAGATACGCAGTATTTT,CASSPAGDTQYF
TRBV7-2,TRBJ2-7,TRBD1,.,TGTGCCACAGGACAGGTGACTTACGAGCAGTACTTC,CATGQVTYEQYF
TRBV18,TRBJ2-7,.,.,TGTGCCAGCTCACCAGAGGGCCTCAGCTCCTACGAGCAGTACTTC,CASSPEGLSSYEQYF
TRBV9,TRBJ1-1,.,.,TGTGCCAGCAACAAGGACGGGAACACTGAAGCTTTCTTT,CASNKDGNTEAFF
TRBV30,TRBJ2-7,TRBD2,.,TGTGCCTGGAGCGCGGGAGGGCCCTACGAGCAGTACTTC,CAWSAGGPYEQYF